The TCR beta chain under discussion was sequenced for a study of T cell repertoires in cytomegalovirus infection. Study details: Alongside well-studied HLA-B-restricted CMV epitopes, recently identified HLA-C-restricted CMV epitopes were also used. Through public TCR beta signatures, both CMV infection and matching HLA type were indicated.

TCRdb reprocessed the reads via MiXCR and lists one record per CDR3 protein. The sample consists of approximately 390,000 distinct CDR3 sequences, about 34% of them appearing once. V gave up 3 bases and J gave up 5 bases; unmatched junction bases: 6. This CDR3 comprises 14 residues. CDR1 is MNHNY, CDR2 SVGAGI, per germline (reference sequence). Concerning this clonotype: Its specificity is unknown.

The TCR sequence derives from a human donor in good health (CMV status not recorded). Some clones in this sample may be carry-over from other donors' samples. Sample: cultured PBMCs, taken from culture after CMV antigen stimulation. This chain joins TRBV6-6 and TRBJ2-5; TRBD2 matches at 7 bases. CDR3 nucleotide sequence: TGTGCCAGCAGTTATGGGGGGGGAGGGGAGACCCAGTACTTC. It yields the protein CASSYGGGGETQYF.